Listed here are 30 T cell receptor beta chains from one sample, sequenced in a study of blood T cell repertoires in COVID-19. Some clones are missing from TCRdb's copy, which holds only in-frame ones; the method was immunoSEQ multiplex PCR. The repertoire holds about 160,000 clones, with 86% as singletons. Material for sequencing was peripheral blood. The origin of the receptors is a man in his fifties with active or convalescent COVID-19.

The chain joins TRBV12-5 to TRBJ1-4; 11 positions agree with TRBD1. The CDR3 has 14 residues. CDR1 is LGHNT and CDR2 is FRNRAP in the germline V gene. With V trimmed by 5 bases and J by 8 bases, 4 bases remained unmatched. CDR3 coding DNA: TGTGCTAGTGGTCCGGGACAGGGGGACGAAAAACTGTTTTTT. The encoded protein is CASGPGQGDEKLFF.

This chain joins TRBV5-1 and TRBJ2-7; 7 positions match TRBD1. The CDR3 is 16 amino acids. V lost 4 bases and J lost 3; bases outside the gene matches: 13. The germline V gene has CDR1 SGHRS and CDR2 YFSETQ. The CDR3 loop reads CASSQSSGTVNYEQYF. The CDR3 DNA sequence: TGCGCCAGCAGCCAAAGCTCCGGGACAGTAAACTACGAGCAGTACTTC.

This clone was observed a handful of times. The same CDR3 is also encoded by other DNA sequences in this sample. The chain's CDR3 is CATGTGDSNQPQHF. The CDR3, as DNA: TGTGCCACCGGGACAGGAGATAGCAATCAGCCCCAGCATTTT. This sequence joins TRBV19 and TRBJ1-5; 8 bases line up with TRBD1. There are 14 residues in the CDR3. Trimming took 10 bases from V and 0 from J; bases not matched to a gene: 5. The germline gives CDR1 LNHDA, CDR2 SQIVND (reference sequence).

Regarding this clone: Its ends do not fully match the called genes, so a read error is possible. The V call is TRBV7-7, the J call TRBJ2-1; a possible D gene is TRBD2 (6 bases). The CDR3 extends over 16 amino acids. The germline V gene has CDR1 SSHAT and CDR2 FNYEAQ (reference sequence). CDR3 DNA: TGTGCTAGCAGCTTAAGGGTAGCGGACTCCTACAATGAGCAGTTCTTC. Encoded protein: CASSLRVADSYNEQFF.

V is TRBV28 and J is TRBJ1-4; 8 bases agree with TRBD1. Germline loops: CDR1 MDHEN, CDR2 SYDVKM. J gave up 8 bases and V 6 bases, and 8 bases lay outside the gene matches. The CDR3 runs to 14 residues. CDR3 residues: CASSQTGAREKLFF. Here the CDR3 DNA reads TGTGCCAGCAGCCAGACAGGGGCGAGAGAAAAACTGTTTTTT.

A single count supports this clone. This chain uses TRBV7-9 with TRBJ2-7; the match to TRBD2 covers 9 bases. The germline V gene has CDR1 SEHNR and CDR2 FQNEAQ (reference sequence). V lost 2 bases and J lost 0; bases outside the gene matches: 11. This CDR3 has 18 residues. CDR3 in DNA: TGTGCCAGCAGCTTATTCCCTTTAGCGGGAGAGAACTCCTACGAGCAGTACTTC. Its protein is CASSLFPLAGENSYEQYF.

This clone has only one observation. V is TRBV9 and J is TRBJ2-5; TRBD2 matches at 8 bases. Germline trimming cut 0 bases from V and 4 bases from J; bases unmatched to any gene: 5. The CDR3 is 15 residues long. From germline, CDR1 is SGDLS and CDR2 YYNGEE. The CDR3 reads CASSVAGTSRETQYF. The CDR3 bases are TGTGCCAGCAGCGTAGCTGGGACTAGTCGAGAGACCCAGTACTTC.

The table lists this clone with a count of one. The chain combines TRBV25-1 with TRBJ2-5; a possible D gene is TRBD1 (5 bases). Germline CDR1 and CDR2: MGHDK and SYGVNS. Trimming took off 4 bases at V and 5 bases at J, with 14 bases between the two ends. The CDR3 totals 14 residues. The CDR3 here is CASSVVGARETQYF. CDR3 DNA: TGTGCCAGCAGTGTTGTAGGGGCCCGGGAGACCCAGTACTTC.

V and J are TRBV7-7 and TRBJ2-2, with 8 nucleotides matching TRBD2. Germline assignment: CDR1 SSHAT and CDR2 FNYEAQ (reference sequence). The V and J ends lost 10 bases and 6 bases, in that order; junction bases with no gene match: 4. The length of the CDR3 is 12 residues. The CDR3 coding sequence is TGTGCCACGGGGGGGCAGGCCGGGGAGCTGTTTTTT. It translates to CATGGQAGELFF. Drawing the rest from reference TRBV7-7 and TRBJ2-2, the complete variable domain is GAGVSQSPRYKVTKRGQDVTLRCDPISSHATLYWYQQALGQGPEFLTYFNYEAQPDKSGLPSDRFSAERPEGSISTLTIQRTEQRDSAMYRCATGGQAGELFFGEGSRLTVL.

The V call is TRBV3-1 (or the pseudogene TRBV3-2), the J call TRBJ2-3; 8 bases fit TRBD2. CDR1 and CDR2 (germline): LGHDT, YNNKEL (reference sequence). The V gene end was trimmed by 3 bases and the J gene end by 0 bases; junction bases not matched to a gene: 2. The CDR3 consists of 15 residues. CDR3 nucleotides: TGTGCCAGCAGCCATTTAGCGGGGAGCACAGATACGCAGTATTTT. Translated: CASSHLAGSTDTQYF.

The chain recombines TRBV6-2 or TRBV6-3 with TRBJ1-5, with D possibly TRBD1 on 6 matching bases. CDR3 length equals 15 residues. Germline values: CDR1 MNHEY, CDR2 SVGEGT. V dropped 5 bases and J dropped 4 bases, with 15 bases sitting between them. The CDR3 here is CASSISGGGNQPQHF. In DNA form, the CDR3 reads TGTGCCAGCAGTATTTCGGGGGGCGGTAATCAGCCCCAGCATTTT.

The chain couples TRBV7-2 to TRBJ2-2; 8 nucleotides agree with TRBD1. Germline CDR1 SGHTA, CDR2 FQGNSA. The CDR3 consists of 15 residues. Trimming at V came to 4 bases and at J to 7 bases, leaving 8 bases not matched to a gene. For the CDR3, the DNA is TGTGCCAGCAGCTCCAGGACAGGGAATTACGGGGAGCTGTTTTTT. Protein sequence: CASSSRTGNYGELFF.

The V and J genes are TRBV11-2 and TRBJ2-7, with D possibly TRBD1 on 5 matching bases. V was shortened by 1 base and J by 5 bases, with 15 bases between the two germline ends. The CDR3 loop spans 15 amino acids. The germline CDR1 and CDR2 sequences are SGHAT and FQNNGV. The CDR3 bases are TGTGCCAGCAGCTTAGTTCGTCCAGGGAACAACGAGCAGTACTTC. Encoded protein: CASSLVRPGNNEQYF.

This chain links TRBV19 with TRBJ2-3; D is possibly TRBD2 (6 bases). V was shortened by 7 bases and J by 0 bases, with 32 bases between the two germline ends. The length of the CDR3 is 21 residues. Germline CDR1 is LNHDA and CDR2 is SQIVND (reference sequence). CDR3 sequence reads: CASTTFGLPCERGTSTDTQYF. DNA of the CDR3: TGTGCCAGTACCACATTTGGTCTCCCCTGCGAAAGAGGGACTAGCACAGATACGCAGTATTTT.

The chain joins TRBV7-2 to TRBJ2-7; D is undetermined. Germline CDR1 and CDR2: SGHTA and FQGNSA. V lost 5 bases, J lost 7 bases, and 21 bases lay in between. The CDR3 runs to 15 residues. Here the CDR3 reads CASSPRRSAVMEQYF. DNA for the CDR3: TGTGCCAGCAGCCCGAGGAGATCAGCCGTTATGGAGCAGTACTTC.

The V gene is TRBV5-1, the J gene TRBJ2-7, with 7 bases lining up with TRBD2. Trimming took 0 bases from V and 5 from J; bases not matched to a gene: 5. Germline V lookup: CDR1 SGHRS, CDR2 YFSETQ. The CDR3 has 14 amino acids. The CDR3 protein is CASSLASGTDEQYF. The CDR3 nucleotides read TGCGCCAGCAGCTTGGCCAGCGGGACGGACGAGCAGTACTTC.

The CDR3 nucleotides read TGTGCCATCACTGATCGAGGGACAGGATACAATGAGCAGTTCTTC. As protein: CAITDRGTGYNEQFF. The V call is TRBV10-3, the J call TRBJ2-1; 8 positions agree with TRBD1. The germline V gene encodes CDR1 ENHRY and CDR2 SYGVKD. The junction had 9 bases not matched to a gene; V was cut back by 7 bases and J by 4 bases. The CDR3 totals 15 residues.

The rearrangement uses TRBV5-1 and TRBJ2-1, with 7 bases matching TRBD2. Germline V gives CDR1 SGHRS, CDR2 YFSETQ. The CDR3 runs 13 residues. V trimming: 7 bases; J trimming: 8 bases; junction bases outside the gene matches: 9. In DNA, the CDR3 is TGCGCCAGCTCCCGGGGGGATCGAGATGAGCAGTTCTTC. This translates into CASSRGDRDEQFF.

This chain uses TRBV15 with TRBJ2-2; 9 bases are a match to TRBD2. The CDR3 runs to 15 residues. V shed 0 bases, J shed 6 bases, and the junction held 2 bases outside the gene matches. Germline V gives CDR1 LNHNV, CDR2 YYDKDF (reference sequence). The CDR3 sequence is CATSRDAGGPGELFF. The CDR3 region has the DNA TGTGCCACCAGCAGAGATGCGGGAGGGCCCGGGGAGCTGTTTTTT.

The rearrangement links TRBV6-1 to TRBJ1-4, with TRBD1 matching over 10 bases. There are 16 residues in the CDR3. The germline gives CDR1 MNHNS, CDR2 SASEGT. With V trimmed by 4 bases and J by 8 bases, 10 bases remained unmatched. CDR3 amino acids: CASSAPPGQGREKLFF. DNA of the CDR3: TGTGCCAGCAGTGCACCTCCGGGACAGGGGAGAGAAAAACTGTTTTTT.

The chain has TRBV5-4 and TRBJ2-3, with 11 bases aligning to TRBD2. This CDR3 contains 18 residues. V lost 0 bases, J lost 3 bases, and 9 bases stayed unmatched. Germline CDR1 and CDR2: SGHNT and YYREEE (reference sequence). CDR3 sequence: CASSLGGLAGGGTDTQYF. The CDR3 DNA reads TGTGCCAGCAGCTTGGGTGGACTAGCGGGTGGAGGGACAGATACGCAGTATTTT. Supplemented by reference TRBV5-4 and TRBJ2-3, the full variable domain reads ETGVTQSPTHLIKTRGQQVTLRCSSQSGHNTVSWYQQALGQGPQFIFQYYREEENGRGNFPPRFSGLQFPNYSSELNVNALELDDSALYLCASSLGGLAGGGTDTQYFGPGTRLTVL.

The chain's CDR3 is CASSNLERYTEAFF. In DNA, the CDR3 is TGTGCCAGCAGTAACCTCGAGCGGTACACTGAAGCTTTCTTT. The chain recombines TRBV2 with TRBJ1-1; D is ambiguous. This CDR3 is 14 amino acids long. Per germline, CDR1 SNHLY and CDR2 FYNNEI. V was pared by 5 bases and J by 3 bases, with 13 bases between. The variable domain in full, completed from reference TRBV2 and TRBJ1-1, reads EPEVTQTPSHQVTQMGQEVILRCVPISNHLYFYWYRQILGQKVEFLVSFYNNEISEKSEIFDDQFSVERPDGSNFTLKIRSTKLEDSAMYFCASSNLERYTEAFFGQGTRLTVV.

This sequence joins TRBV2 and TRBJ2-1; 8 nucleotides agree with TRBD1. The CDR3 covers 15 residues. Germline V gene lookup returns CDR1 SNHLY and CDR2 FYNNEI. V shed 6 bases and J 0 bases; nucleotides not matched to a gene: 4. CDR3 amino acids: CASSNRGASYNEQFF. The CDR3 DNA is TGTGCCAGCAGCAACAGGGGGGCCTCCTACAATGAGCAGTTCTTC.

The V gene is TRBV4-1, the J gene TRBJ2-7; 11 positions agree with TRBD2. Germline V CDR1 and CDR2: MGHRA, YSYEKL. Germline trimming cut 0 bases from V and 4 bases from J; bases unmatched to any gene: 8. The CDR3 runs to 17 residues. The CDR3 bases are TGCGCCAGCAGCCAAGATTGGCTAGCGGGGGGCGGGTACGAGCAGTACTTC. Translation gives CASSQDWLAGGGYEQYF.

This chain uses TRBV18 with TRBJ1-3; possible D gene TRBD1, 5 bases. Germline values: CDR1 KGHSH, CDR2 LQKENI. The CDR3 is made up of 17 amino acids. The germline V and J ends were trimmed by 4 bases and 0 bases, with 16 bases remaining between them. The chain's CDR3 is CASSRVMTASSGNTIYF. CDR3 nucleotides: TGTGCCAGCTCACGGGTAATGACAGCGAGCTCTGGAAACACCATATATTTT.

CDR3 residues: CASSLVTGQETQYF. The CDR3 region has the DNA TGTGCCAGCAGCTTAGTAACAGGACAAGAGACCCAGTACTTC. V usage is TRBV11-2 and J usage is TRBJ2-5, with a tentative D call TRBD1 (5 bases). The CDR3 is 14 residues long. The V gene lost 1 base and the J gene lost 2 bases, with 8 bases spanning the gap. The germline V gene has CDR1 SGHAT and CDR2 FQNNGV.

In its sample, this clone was seen a few times. V is TRBV4-1 and J is TRBJ2-1, with unresolved D. CDR1 and CDR2 (germline): MGHRA, YSYEKL. V lost 0 bases to trimming and J lost 8 bases, with 11 bases between them. The length of the CDR3 is 14 residues. CDR3 DNA sequence: TGCGCCAGCAGCCAAGATCAACGTCGGGATGAGCAGTTCTTC. It specifies CASSQDQRRDEQFF.

The chain combines TRBV12-3 or TRBV12-4 with TRBJ2-7, with 7 bases lining up with TRBD1. The CDR3 contains 12 residues. With V trimmed by 5 bases and J by 5 bases, 3 bases remained unmatched. The CDR3 protein is CASSQTGDEQYF. CDR3 DNA: TGTGCCAGCAGTCAAACAGGGGACGAGCAGTACTTC.

This sequence joins TRBV7-2 and TRBJ1-2, with 7 bases that match TRBD1. The CDR3 covers 16 residues. The junction had 13 bases not matched to a gene; V was cut back by 6 bases and J by 3 bases. CDR1 is SGHTA, CDR2 FQGNSA, per germline. The CDR3 region has the DNA TGTGCCAGCAGAAAGCCGTACAGGGACAGATACTATGGCTACACCTTC. Protein sequence: CASRKPYRDRYYGYTF.

The CDR3 region is CASSRSDGRGQETQYF. Written as DNA, the CDR3 is TGCGCCAGCAGTCGAAGCGACGGACGGGGCCAAGAGACCCAGTACTTC. The V gene is TRBV23-1, the J gene TRBJ2-5; tentatively, D is TRBD2 (5 bases). TRBV23-1 is an open reading frame, and its role is uncertain. Trimming left V 4 bases short and J 1 base short, with 16 bases between. CDR3 length equals 16 residues.